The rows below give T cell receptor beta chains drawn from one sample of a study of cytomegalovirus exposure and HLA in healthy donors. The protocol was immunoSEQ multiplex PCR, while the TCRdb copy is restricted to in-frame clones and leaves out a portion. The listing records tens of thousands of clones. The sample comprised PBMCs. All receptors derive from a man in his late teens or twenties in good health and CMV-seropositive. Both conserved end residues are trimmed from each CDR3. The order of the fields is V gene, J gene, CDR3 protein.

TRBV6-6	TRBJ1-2	ASSIREGATRGYT
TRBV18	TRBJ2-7	ASSPGGYEQY
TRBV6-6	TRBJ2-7	ASSYSIIAGGYEQY
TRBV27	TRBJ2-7	ASRYSGGLVARQY
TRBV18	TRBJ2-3	ASSPSPDTQY
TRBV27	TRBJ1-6	ASRTGRSGSPLH
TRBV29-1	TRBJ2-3	STGTSGSGDTQY
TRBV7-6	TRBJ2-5	ASSLGDSIGTQY
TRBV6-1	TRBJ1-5	TVGTGGVQPQH
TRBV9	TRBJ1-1	ASSRDSYLNTEAF
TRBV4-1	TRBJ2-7	ASSQDQSGGHAFDLEQY
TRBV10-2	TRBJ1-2	ASSGDSTNYGYT
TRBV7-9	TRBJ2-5	ASSLGTGSTETQY
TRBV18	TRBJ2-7	ADPTGTFAYEQY
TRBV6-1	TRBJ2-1	ASIRGGSSYNEQF
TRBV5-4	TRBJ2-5	ASSAYRDGETQY
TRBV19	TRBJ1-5	ASSMGRGRRQPQH
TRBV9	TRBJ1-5	ASSVGQDSEPQH
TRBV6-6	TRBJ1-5	ASSGTGNYNQPQH
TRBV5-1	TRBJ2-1	ASSLEGRVNNEQF
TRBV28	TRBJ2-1	ASRGLAGVVHNEQF
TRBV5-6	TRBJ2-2	ASSQQGVGELF